These 17 T cell receptor beta chains share one sample of origin, sequenced in a study of blood T cell repertoires in COVID-19. Data came from immunoSEQ multiplex PCR; TCRdb stores just in-frame clones and leaves some out. The repertoire holds 200,000 to 250,000 clones, about 80% seen once, with 3% to 3.5% in the top ten. What was sequenced was peripheral blood. Receptors were obtained from a woman in her thirties who had recovered from COVID-19.

The chain uses TRBV10-2 and TRBJ2-5; possibly TRBD2 for D (6 bases). The CDR3 totals 15 residues. The V gene's germline CDR1 is WSHSY and CDR2 SAAADI. V was pared by 5 bases and J by 4 bases, with 17 bases between. CDR3 protein: CASSYLRGPRETQYF. DNA for the CDR3: TGCGCCAGCAGTTACTTGCGGGGTCCCCGAGAGACCCAGTACTTC.

The rearrangement joins TRBV19 to TRBJ1-2; D unresolved. This CDR3 has 14 residues. CDR1 and CDR2 from the germline V gene are LNHDA and SQIVND (reference sequence). The V end lost 0 bases, the J end lost 4 bases, and 9 bases lay between the germline ends. For the CDR3, the DNA is TGTGCCAGTAGTATAGAACGAGTCTCCTATGGCTACACCTTC. It encodes CASSIERVSYGYTF.

The chain couples TRBV5-7 to TRBJ2-3; 10 bases align to TRBD2. TRBV5-7 is designated an ORF whose function remains uncertain. CDR3 length: 15 amino acids. Trimming at V came to 3 bases and at J to 5 bases, leaving 6 bases not matched to a gene. In DNA, the CDR3 is TGTGCCAGCAGCTGGGGAGCGGGGGGGATAGATACGCAGTATTTT. This sequence encodes CASSWGAGGIDTQYF.

This clone was detected only once. The V call is TRBV19, the J call TRBJ2-2, with 8 bases matching TRBD2. This CDR3 spans 15 amino acids. Germline loops: CDR1 LNHDA, CDR2 SQIVND (reference sequence). Germline trimming cut 5 bases from V and 7 bases from J; bases unmatched to any gene: 9. The CDR3 spells CASSRSGRAIGELFF. The DNA of the CDR3 is TGTGCCAGTAGTCGTTCCGGGAGGGCAATCGGGGAGCTGTTTTTT.

This rearrangement joins TRBV12-5 to TRBJ1-5; tentatively, D is TRBD1 (5 bases). The CDR3 is made up of 15 amino acids. Trimming cost V 6 bases and J 7 bases, with 19 bases left between them. Germline assignment: CDR1 LGHNT and CDR2 FRNRAP. The CDR3 sequence is CASGPKGEDGQPQHF. The CDR3 DNA reads as TGTGCTAGTGGCCCCAAAGGGGAGGATGGCCAGCCCCAGCATTTT.

The gene calls are TRBV7-3 and TRBJ2-2; D not certain. V was cut by 4 bases and J by 5 bases, with 8 bases left in between. The CDR3 extends over 13 amino acids. The germline V gene has CDR1 SGHTA and CDR2 FQGTGA. This chain's CDR3 is CASSSGPTGELFF. The CDR3 nucleotides read TGTGCCAGCAGCTCGGGTCCGACCGGGGAGCTGTTTTTT.

V gene TRBV27 combines with J gene TRBJ2-2, with D tentatively TRBD1 (5 bases). V lost 7 bases and J 4 bases, leaving 13 bases between the germline ends. This CDR3 spans 14 amino acids. Germline V gene lookup returns CDR1 MNHEY and CDR2 SMNVEV (reference sequence). CDR3 sequence: CASNQGVGTGELFF. CDR3 sequence (DNA): TGTGCCAGCAACCAAGGGGTGGGCACCGGGGAGCTGTTTTTT.

The chain has TRBV28 and TRBJ1-3, with TRBD1 matching 7 bases. J was trimmed by 10 bases and V by 5 bases; bases with no gene match: 2. This CDR3 has 11 amino acids. Per germline, CDR1 MDHEN and CDR2 SYDVKM. The CDR3 DNA follows: TGTGCCAGCAGTGACAGGGTAACCATATATTTT. Translation gives CASSDRVTIYF.

The chain combines TRBV24-1 with TRBJ2-5; 7 bases are shared with TRBD1. The V gene's germline CDR1 is KGHDR and CDR2 SFDVKD. There are 14 residues in the CDR3. The ends lost 4 bases at V and 4 bases at J; junction bases unmatched: 5. Here the CDR3 DNA reads TGTGCCACCAGTGAGACAGGGATTTTAGAGACCCAGTACTTC. Protein sequence: CATSETGILETQYF.

V and J are TRBV3-1 (or the pseudogene TRBV3-2) and TRBJ2-5, with D possibly TRBD1 on 6 matching bases. Trimming removed 6 bases at V and 9 bases at J, with 17 bases between. Germline V CDR1 and CDR2: LGHDT, YNNKEL (reference sequence). This CDR3 comprises 13 residues. The CDR3 here is CASSQQGQGAQYF. CDR3 bases: TGTGCCAGCAGTCAGCAGGGACAAGGGGCCCAGTACTTC.

This rearrangement joins TRBV24-1 to TRBJ1-2, with 7 bases identical to TRBD1. The length of the CDR3 is 15 residues. Germline loops: CDR1 KGHDR, CDR2 SFDVKD. Losses at the gene ends were 4 bases for V and 4 bases for J; bases not matched to a gene: 8. The CDR3 reads CATSEWTGGGYGYTF. The CDR3 DNA sequence: TGTGCCACCAGTGAGTGGACAGGAGGAGGCTATGGCTACACCTTC.

The V call is TRBV28, the J call TRBJ1-2; the match to TRBD1 covers 8 bases. CDR3 size: 15 residues. With V trimmed by 3 bases and J by 5 bases, 8 bases remained unmatched. CDR1 is MDHEN, CDR2 SYDVKM, per germline. The CDR3 is CASSLSETGVYGYTF. As DNA, the CDR3 is TGTGCCAGCAGTTTGTCCGAGACAGGGGTGTATGGCTACACCTTC.

The chain is built from TRBV30 and TRBJ2-5; D gene unclear. Trimming shortened V by 7 bases and J by 2 bases, and 17 bases separated the two germline ends. In germline, CDR1 is GTSNPN, CDR2 SVGIG (reference sequence). The CDR3 runs 14 residues. The CDR3 loop reads CASTLSPVQETQYF. CDR3 nucleotides: TGTGCCTCGACTCTTAGTCCGGTTCAAGAGACCCAGTACTTC.

The chain has TRBV4-2 and TRBJ2-6; D not resolved. V was pared by 0 bases and J by 0 bases, with 18 bases between. This CDR3 contains 20 residues. Germline V gene data show CDR1 as LGHNA and CDR2 as YNFKEQ. CDR3 DNA sequence: TGTGCCAGCAGCCAAGATATACTTAGCTTTATGGCCTCTGGGGCCAACGTCCTGACTTTC. The encoded protein is CASSQDILSFMASGANVLTF.

The genes are TRBV6-5 and TRBJ2-3, with D possibly being TRBD2 (5 bases). The germline V gene encodes CDR1 MNHEY and CDR2 SVGAGI. The V gene lost 2 bases and the J gene lost 3 bases, with 12 bases spanning the gap. This CDR3 has 15 amino acids. DNA for the CDR3: TGTGCCAGCAGTTACGGGGAGAGTTCGACAGATACGCAGTATTTT. Protein: CASSYGESSTDTQYF.

The V gene is TRBV9, the J gene TRBJ2-2; 7 nucleotides align to TRBD2. CDR1 SGDLS and CDR2 YYNGEE come from the germline V gene. CDR3 length: 15 amino acids. V was pared by 0 bases and J by 6 bases, with 5 bases of the junction left unmatched. The chain's CDR3 is CASSVGRESPGELFF. DNA for the CDR3: TGTGCCAGCAGCGTAGGGCGGGAGAGTCCCGGGGAGCTGTTTTTT.

The table lists this clone with many counts. The chain recombines TRBV19 with TRBJ2-2; TRBD2 matches 8 bases. V trimming: 3 bases; J trimming: 4 bases; junction bases outside the gene matches: 4. The germline CDR1 and CDR2 sequences are LNHDA and SQIVND (reference sequence). There are 15 residues in the CDR3. The CDR3 sequence: CASSIGLASTGELFF. CDR3 DNA sequence: TGTGCCAGTAGTATCGGACTAGCAAGCACCGGGGAGCTGTTTTTT.